Listed here are 29 T cell receptor beta chains from one sample, sequenced in a study of T cell repertoires in cytomegalovirus infection. MiXCR was run by TCRdb on the reads, yielding one entry per CDR3 protein. The table shows around 280,000 distinct CDR3 sequences, with roughly 15% occurring only once. Sequencing input: PBMCs. These TCRs come from a human donor in good health (CMV status not recorded). Some clones in this sample may be carry-over from other donors' samples.

The chain links TRBV19 to TRBJ1-5; the match to TRBD1 covers 11 bases. Losses at the gene ends were 5 bases for V and 6 bases for J; bases not matched to a gene: 6. The V gene's germline CDR1 is LNHDA and CDR2 SQIVND (reference sequence). CDR3 length equals 15 residues. The CDR3 DNA is TGTGCCAGTAGTGGGCGGGACAGGGGGTTTCAGCCCCAGCATTTT. Translation gives CASSGRDRGFQPQHF.

CDR3 amino acids: CASSFDKDQKLFF. CDR3 DNA sequence: TGTGCCAGCAGTTTTGACAAGGACCAAAAACTGTTTTTT. This chain joins TRBV28 and TRBJ1-4; D not resolved. V dropped 3 bases and J dropped 9 bases, with 11 bases sitting between them. Germline CDR1 is MDHEN and CDR2 is SYDVKM. There are 13 residues in the CDR3.

The chain combines TRBV2 with TRBJ2-2; 8 bases map to TRBD1. The V and J ends lost 9 bases and 5 bases, in that order; junction bases with no gene match: 8. In germline, CDR1 is SNHLY, CDR2 FYNNEI. The CDR3 is 14 amino acids. The CDR3 spells CASNQGQGTGELFF. The CDR3 bases are TGTGCCAGTAACCAAGGACAGGGTACCGGGGAGCTGTTTTTT. The variable domain in full, completed from reference TRBV2 and TRBJ2-2, reads EPEVTQTPSHQVTQMGQEVILRCVPISNHLYFYWYRQILGQKVEFLVSFYNNEISEKSEIFDDQFSVERPDGSNFTLKIRSTKLEDSAMYFCASNQGQGTGELFFGEGSRLTVL.

This clonotype was detected many times. This chain links TRBV7-8 with TRBJ2-7, with D possibly being TRBD1 or TRBD2 (5 bases each). The CDR3 is 13 amino acids. V was clipped by 7 bases and J by 6 bases, with 16 bases between them. Germline CDR1 and CDR2: SGHVS and FQNEAQ. CDR3 protein: CASTFPPGTEQYF. CDR3 nucleotides: TGTGCCAGCACCTTTCCCCCAGGGACCGAGCAGTACTTC.

The CDR3 sequence is CASSPPTPSSGNTIYF. As DNA, the CDR3 is TGTGCCAGCAGTCCTCCGACACCGAGCTCTGGAAACACCATATATTTT. The chain carries TRBV12-3 or TRBV12-4 and TRBJ1-3, with unresolved D. CDR3 length: 16 amino acids. Trimming removed 5 bases at V and 0 bases at J, with 14 bases between.

In the case of this clonotype: The conserved phenylalanine or tryptophan is not found at the CDR3 terminus, so this likely reflects a read error. This sequence joins TRBV14 and TRBJ2-1, with TRBD2 matching 7 bases. V trimming: 0 bases; J trimming: 1 base; junction bases outside the gene matches: 6. The CDR3 has 17 residues. CDR1 and CDR2 (germline): SGHDN, FVKESK. The CDR3 sequence: CASSQDDAGRSYNEQFS. The CDR3 bases are TGTGCCAGCAGCCAAGATGATGCCGGGAGGTCCTACAATGAGCAGTTCTCC.

The gene calls are TRBV6-6 and TRBJ2-7; D gene uncertain. The length of the CDR3 is 12 residues. V dropped 7 bases and J dropped 3 bases, with 10 bases sitting between them. Germline V gene data show CDR1 as MNHNY and CDR2 as SVGAGI (reference sequence). CDR3 nucleotide sequence: TGTGCCAGCACTAACGATCTCTACGAGCAGTACTTC. Encoded protein: CASTNDLYEQYF.

This clonotype was found a few times. This chain uses TRBV18 with TRBJ1-1, with TRBD1 matching over 8 bases. Per the germline V gene, CDR1 is KGHSH and CDR2 is LQKENI. After removal of 3 bases from V and 1 base from J, the junction contained 4 bases not matched to a gene. There are 15 residues in the CDR3. CDR3 loop: CASSPGQAANTEAFF. DNA for the CDR3: TGTGCCAGCTCACCGGGACAGGCCGCGAACACTGAAGCTTTCTTT.

This clonotype appeared many times. The chain has TRBV6-2 or TRBV6-3 and TRBJ2-7; TRBD1 aligns across 7 bases. J gave up 0 bases and V 6 bases, and 5 bases lay outside the gene matches. The CDR3 sequence is 14 residues long. Germline V CDR1 and CDR2: MNHEY, SVGEGT. The CDR3 DNA sequence: TGTGCCAGCAGGGCCGGGACAGTCTCCTACGAGCAGTACTTC. Translated: CASRAGTVSYEQYF.

Many counts were recorded for this clonotype. The genes are TRBV7-2 and TRBJ2-1; 10 bases match TRBD2. The CDR3 has 15 residues. The V gene's germline CDR1 is SGHTA and CDR2 FQGNSA. After removal of 1 base from V and 6 bases from J, the junction contained 3 bases not matched to a gene. CDR3 in amino acids: CASSLVAGGSNEQFF. The CDR3, as DNA: TGTGCCAGCAGCTTAGTAGCGGGGGGCAGCAATGAGCAGTTCTTC.

This clonotype was observed many times. The rearrangement uses TRBV4-1 and TRBJ1-1, with a tentative D call TRBD1 (5 bases). The CDR3 covers 14 residues. V lost 4 bases to trimming and J lost 4 bases, with 13 bases between them. Germline V lookup: CDR1 MGHRA, CDR2 YSYEKL. The CDR3 loop reads CASSPRGAGTEAFF. CDR3 sequence (DNA): TGCGCCAGCAGCCCACGTGGGGCTGGCACTGAAGCTTTCTTT.

The J gene is TRBJ2-5, the V gene TRBV18, with 9 positions matching TRBD1. The CDR3 covers 15 residues. Germline trimming cut 1 base from V and 4 bases from J; bases unmatched to any gene: 4. CDR1 is KGHSH, CDR2 LQKENI, per germline. In DNA, the CDR3 is TGTGCCAGCTCACCACTGACAGGGGGAGGAGAGACCCAGTACTTC. This sequence encodes CASSPLTGGGETQYF.

This clonotype was counted ten times or more. The chain has TRBV6-1 and TRBJ2-5; a weak D match, TRBD2 (5 bases). V lost 0 bases and J 7 bases, leaving 12 bases between the germline ends. The CDR3 runs 14 residues. The V gene's germline CDR1 is MNHNS and CDR2 SASEGT. CDR3 in amino acids: CASSEARAAPTQYF. The CDR3, as DNA: TGTGCCAGCAGTGAAGCGCGGGCCGCTCCGACCCAGTACTTC.

This clonotype was counted ten times or more. The chain uses TRBV7-3 and TRBJ1-1; tentative D call: TRBD1 (6 bases). Germline lookup yields CDR1 SGHTA and CDR2 FQGTGA. V lost 1 base and J 1 base, leaving 13 bases between the germline ends. The CDR3 loop spans 16 amino acids. CDR3 sequence (DNA): TGTGCCAGCAGCTTAAATGGGGGGCCCCCGAACACTGAAGCTTTCTTT. As protein: CASSLNGGPPNTEAFF. Looking up the rest from reference TRBV7-3 and TRBJ1-1 gives the full variable domain: GAGVSQTPSNKVTEKGKYVELRCDPISGHTALYWYRQSLGQGPEFLIYFQGTGAADDSGLPNDRFFAVRPEGSVSTLKIQRTERGDSAVYLCASSLNGGPPNTEAFFGQGTRLTVV.

This clonotype appeared many times. The CDR3 here is CASSPMAEPYNEQFF. CDR3 in DNA: TGTGCCAGCAGCCCAATGGCAGAGCCATACAATGAGCAGTTCTTC. The genes are TRBV7-3 and TRBJ2-1; D unresolved. V lost 5 bases, J lost 4 bases, and 15 bases lay in between. The germline gives CDR1 SGHTA, CDR2 FQGTGA. The CDR3 sequence is 15 residues long.

The CDR3 here is CASSIDTAGVRGTDTQYF. The CDR3, as DNA: TGTGCCAGTAGTATAGACACCGCGGGGGTGAGGGGCACAGATACGCAGTATTTT. The chain joins TRBV19 to TRBJ2-3, with 7 nucleotides matching TRBD2. Germline trimming cut 0 bases from V and 1 base from J; bases unmatched to any gene: 10. The CDR3 length is 18 residues. The V gene's germline CDR1 is LNHDA and CDR2 SQIVND (reference sequence).

This clonotype was counted at least ten times. The rearrangement joins TRBV7-9 to TRBJ1-4, with D unresolved. The CDR3 is made up of 15 amino acids. CDR1 is SEHNR, CDR2 FQNEAQ, per germline (reference sequence). Trimming took off 3 bases at V and 8 bases at J, with 16 bases between the two ends. The CDR3: CASSFPGSGREKLFF. For the CDR3, the DNA is TGTGCCAGCAGCTTCCCGGGCTCCGGGAGGGAAAAACTGTTTTTT. The full variable domain, rest sourced from reference TRBV7-9 and TRBJ1-4, is DTGVSQNPRHKITKRGQNVTFRCDPISEHNRLYWYRQTLGQGPEFLTYFQNEAQLEKSRLLSDRFSAERPKGSFSTLEIQRTEQGDSAMYLCASSFPGSGREKLFFGSGTQLSVL.

This clonotype was counted between two and nine times. The V call is TRBV20-1, the J call TRBJ1-5; D call uncertain. Trimming left V 5 bases short and J 1 base short, with 6 bases between. Germline CDR1 reads DFQATT; CDR2 reads SNEGSKA (reference sequence). This CDR3 comprises 12 residues. CDR3 region: CSAQQSNQPQHF. The DNA of the CDR3 is TGCAGTGCTCAACAGAGCAATCAGCCCCAGCATTTT.

Only a few counts were recorded for this clonotype. The chain combines TRBV5-1 with TRBJ1-1; D may be TRBD1 (5 bases). The length of the CDR3 is 13 residues. From germline, CDR1 is SGHRS and CDR2 YFSETQ. With 7 bases removed from V and 2 bases from J, the gap between germline ends came to 12 bases. This CDR3 reads CASDKTENTEAFF. DNA for the CDR3: TGCGCCAGCGACAAGACAGAAAACACTGAAGCTTTCTTT.

The chain combines TRBV29-1 with TRBJ2-1, with 13 positions matching TRBD2. The V gene's germline CDR1 is SQVTM and CDR2 ANQGSEA. The CDR3 contains 15 residues. Trimming cost V 6 bases and J 7 bases; bases outside gene matches: 9. The CDR3 coding sequence is TGCAGCGTCGACACAGGGACTAGCGGGGCGAATGAGCAGTTCTTC. This encodes CSVDTGTSGANEQFF.

This clonotype has just a few counts. The CDR3 protein is CASTDDRTYYGYTF. CDR3 sequence (DNA): TGTGCCAGCACCGATGACAGGACCTACTATGGCTACACCTTC. The chain uses TRBV25-1 and TRBJ1-2; weak D call: TRBD1 (6 bases). The CDR3 contains 14 residues. Trimming took off 7 bases at V and 3 bases at J, with 15 bases between the two ends. Germline V gives CDR1 MGHDK, CDR2 SYGVNS.

The chain combines TRBV29-1 with TRBJ2-7; 9 bases fit TRBD1. V was clipped by 7 bases and J by 5 bases; unmatched bases: 9. The CDR3 is 13 amino acids. Germline CDR1 is SQVTM and CDR2 is ANQGSEA. The CDR3 region has the DNA TGCAGCGCCGTAAGGGACAGGGTCAACGAGCAGTACTTC. Its translation: CSAVRDRVNEQYF.

This clonotype was seen a handful of times. The chain is built from TRBV28 and TRBJ1-1; D is unclear. This CDR3 contains 14 residues. Germline CDR1 reads MDHEN; CDR2 reads SYDVKM. Between the trimmed V and J ends, which lost 5 bases and 0 bases, there was a span of 10 bases. The CDR3 is CASSIQLMNTEAFF. DNA of the CDR3: TGTGCCAGCAGTATACAGCTTATGAACACTGAAGCTTTCTTT.

V is TRBV7-3 and J is TRBJ2-2; 11 bases are a match to TRBD1. Germline CDR1 and CDR2: SGHTA and FQGTGA. The CDR3 extends over 18 amino acids. Germline trimming cut 5 bases from V and 7 bases from J; bases unmatched to any gene: 15. In DNA form, the CDR3 reads TGTGCCAGCAGCCCCCACCCTTGGACAGGGGGCGAAGGCGGGGAGCTGTTTTTT. It codes for CASSPHPWTGGEGGELFF.

The chain links TRBV20-1 to TRBJ2-5, with D perhaps TRBD2 (7 bases). V shed 5 bases and J shed 1 base, with 20 bases lying between them. The CDR3 covers 16 residues. The V gene's germline CDR1 is DFQATT and CDR2 SNEGSKA (reference sequence). The CDR3: CSAARERGGTQETQYF. The CDR3 DNA reads as TGCAGTGCTGCCCGGGAGAGGGGGGGGACCCAAGAGACCCAGTACTTC.

Many counts were recorded for this clonotype. This rearrangement joins TRBV19 to TRBJ1-2; D remains ambiguous. The germline gives CDR1 LNHDA, CDR2 SQIVND (reference sequence). The CDR3 extends over 14 amino acids. Trimming took off 3 bases at V and 5 bases at J, with 13 bases between the two ends. CDR3 sequence (DNA): TGTGCCAGTAGTATCCGGAGGGAAGGATATGGCTACACCTTC. It translates to CASSIRREGYGYTF. The whole variable domain, filled in from reference TRBV19 and TRBJ1-2, reads DGGITQSPKYLFRKEGQNVTLSCEQNLNHDAMYWYRQDPGQGLRLIYYSQIVNDFQKGDIAEGYSVSREKKESFPLTVTSAQKNPTAFYLCASSIRREGYGYTFGSGTRLTVV.

This clonotype was counted only a few times. The chain recombines TRBV7-9 with TRBJ1-2; 9 bases match TRBD1. Germline trimming cut 8 bases from V and 2 bases from J; bases unmatched to any gene: 6. This CDR3 has 14 residues. Looked up from germline, CDR1 is SEHNR and CDR2 is FQNEAQ (reference sequence). The CDR3 nucleotides read TGTGCCAGCGCCAGACAGGGGGGAAACTATGGCTACACCTTC. It specifies CASARQGGNYGYTF.

In regard to this clonotype: In this CDR3 the conserved last residue, phenylalanine or tryptophan, is missing, so a read error is likely. This chain connects TRBV6-2 or TRBV6-3 to TRBJ2-7; D remains ambiguous. V was trimmed by 6 bases and J by 2 bases, leaving 5 bases between them. CDR3 length equals 11 residues. Germline V gene lookup returns CDR1 MNHEY and CDR2 SVGEGT. CDR3 in amino acids: CASRSPYEQYC. The CDR3 coding sequence is TGTGCCAGCAGATCACCCTACGAGCAGTACTGC.

This clonotype turned up a few times. J is TRBJ1-1 and V is TRBV6-1; D unclear. Germline CDR1 and CDR2: MNHNS and SASEGT. The CDR3 has 11 amino acids. Trimming left V 7 bases short and J 4 bases short, with 7 bases between. In DNA form, the CDR3 reads TGTGCCAGCATGTGGCGCACTGAAGCTTTCTTT. As protein: CASMWRTEAFF.